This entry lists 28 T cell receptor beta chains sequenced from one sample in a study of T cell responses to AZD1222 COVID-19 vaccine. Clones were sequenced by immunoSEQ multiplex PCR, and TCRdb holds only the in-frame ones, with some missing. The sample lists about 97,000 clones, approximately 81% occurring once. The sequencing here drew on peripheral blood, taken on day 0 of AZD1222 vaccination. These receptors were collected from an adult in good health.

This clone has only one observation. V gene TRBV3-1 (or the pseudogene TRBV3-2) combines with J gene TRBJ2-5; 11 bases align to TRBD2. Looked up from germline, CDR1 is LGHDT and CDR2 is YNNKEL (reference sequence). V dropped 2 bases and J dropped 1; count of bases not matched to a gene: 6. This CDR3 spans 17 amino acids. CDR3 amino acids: CASSQQPGLAVQETQYF. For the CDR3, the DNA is TGTGCCAGCAGCCAACAACCGGGACTAGCGGTCCAAGAGACCCAGTACTTC.

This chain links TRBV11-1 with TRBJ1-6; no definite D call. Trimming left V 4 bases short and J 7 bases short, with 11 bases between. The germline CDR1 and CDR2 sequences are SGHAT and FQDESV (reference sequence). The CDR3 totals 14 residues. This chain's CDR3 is CASSSPARNSPLHF. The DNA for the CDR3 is TGTGCCAGCAGCTCCCCGGCGCGGAATTCACCCCTCCACTTT.

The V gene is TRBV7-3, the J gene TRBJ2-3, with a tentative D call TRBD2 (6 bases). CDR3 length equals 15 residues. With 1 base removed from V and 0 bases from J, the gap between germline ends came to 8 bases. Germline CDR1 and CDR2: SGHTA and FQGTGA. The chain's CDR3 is CASSLISGSTDTQYF. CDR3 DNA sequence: TGTGCCAGCAGCTTAATCAGCGGGAGCACAGATACGCAGTATTTT.

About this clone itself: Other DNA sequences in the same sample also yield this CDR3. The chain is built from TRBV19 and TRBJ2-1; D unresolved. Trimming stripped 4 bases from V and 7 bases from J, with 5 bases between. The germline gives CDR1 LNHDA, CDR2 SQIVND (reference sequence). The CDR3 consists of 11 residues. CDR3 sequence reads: CASSSYNEQFF. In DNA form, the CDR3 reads TGTGCCAGTAGTAGTTATAATGAGCAGTTCTTC.

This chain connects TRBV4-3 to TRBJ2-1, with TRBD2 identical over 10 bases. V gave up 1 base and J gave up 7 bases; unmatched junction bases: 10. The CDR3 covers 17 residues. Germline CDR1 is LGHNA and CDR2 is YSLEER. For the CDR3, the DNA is TGCGCCAGCAGCCAAGGGGTTTTACTAGCGGGGAGTAATGAGCAGTTCTTC. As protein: CASSQGVLLAGSNEQFF.

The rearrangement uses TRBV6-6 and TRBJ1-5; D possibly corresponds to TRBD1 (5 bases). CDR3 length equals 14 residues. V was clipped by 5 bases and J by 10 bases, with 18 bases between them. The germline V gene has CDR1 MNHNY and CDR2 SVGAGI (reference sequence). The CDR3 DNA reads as TGTGCCAGCAGTGGGGGACCGGGGAAGGAACCCCAGCATTTT. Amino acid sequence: CASSGGPGKEPQHF.

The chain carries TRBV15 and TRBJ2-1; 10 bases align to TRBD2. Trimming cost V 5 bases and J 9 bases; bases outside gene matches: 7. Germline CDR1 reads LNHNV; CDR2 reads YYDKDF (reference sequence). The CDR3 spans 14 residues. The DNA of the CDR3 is TGTGCCACCAGCCAGAGGCTAGCGGGAGTTGAGCAGTTCTTC. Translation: CATSQRLAGVEQFF.

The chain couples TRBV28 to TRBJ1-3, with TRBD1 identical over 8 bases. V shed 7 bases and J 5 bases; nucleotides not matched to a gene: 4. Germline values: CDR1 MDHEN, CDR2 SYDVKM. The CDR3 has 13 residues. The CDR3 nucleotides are TGTGCCAGCAACGCAGGGGGCCGAAACACCATATATTTT. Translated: CASNAGGRNTIYF. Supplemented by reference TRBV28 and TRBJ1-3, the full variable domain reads DVKVTQSSRYLVKRTGEKVFLECVQDMDHENMFWYRQDPGLGLRLIYFSYDVKMKEKGDIPEGYSVSREKKERFSLILESASTNQTSMYLCASNAGGRNTIYFGEGSWLTVV.

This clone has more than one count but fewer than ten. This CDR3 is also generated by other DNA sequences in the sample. The CDR3 loop is CASRTGANTEAFF. The CDR3 nucleotides read TGTGCCAGCAGGACAGGGGCCAACACTGAAGCTTTCTTT. V gene TRBV6-5 combines with J gene TRBJ1-1; the match to TRBD1 covers 8 bases. Per germline, CDR1 MNHEY and CDR2 SVGAGI. J lost 2 bases, V lost 6 bases, and 2 bases had no gene match. This CDR3 comprises 13 residues.

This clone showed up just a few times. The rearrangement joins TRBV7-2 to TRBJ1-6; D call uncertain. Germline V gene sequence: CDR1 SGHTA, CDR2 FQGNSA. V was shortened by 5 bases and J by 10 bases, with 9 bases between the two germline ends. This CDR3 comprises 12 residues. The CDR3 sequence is CASSPGPSPLHF. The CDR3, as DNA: TGTGCCAGCAGCCCCGGACCCTCACCCCTCCACTTT.

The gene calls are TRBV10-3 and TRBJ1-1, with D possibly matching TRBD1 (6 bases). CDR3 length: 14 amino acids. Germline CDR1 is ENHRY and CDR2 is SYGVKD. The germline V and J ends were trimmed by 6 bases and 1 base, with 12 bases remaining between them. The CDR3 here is CAIRSRGENTEAFF. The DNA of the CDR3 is TGTGCCATCAGGTCGAGGGGGGAGAACACTGAAGCTTTCTTT.

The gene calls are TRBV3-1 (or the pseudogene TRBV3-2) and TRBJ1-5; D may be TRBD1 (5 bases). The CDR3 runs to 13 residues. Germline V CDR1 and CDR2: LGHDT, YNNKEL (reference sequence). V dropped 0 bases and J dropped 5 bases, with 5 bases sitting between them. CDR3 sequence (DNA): TGTGCCAGCAGCCAAGAGGGGCATCAGCCCCAGCATTTT. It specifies CASSQEGHQPQHF.

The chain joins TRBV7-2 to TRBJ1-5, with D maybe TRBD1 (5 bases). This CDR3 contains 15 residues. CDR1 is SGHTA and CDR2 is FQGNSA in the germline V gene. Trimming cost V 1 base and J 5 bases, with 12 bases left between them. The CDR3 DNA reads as TGTGCCAGCAGCTTAGTTGGGTCAGGGTATCAGCCCCAGCATTTT. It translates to CASSLVGSGYQPQHF. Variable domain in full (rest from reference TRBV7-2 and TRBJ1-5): GAGVSQSPSNKVTEKGKDVELRCDPISGHTALYWYRQSLGQGLEFLIYFQGNSAPDKSGLPSDRFSAERTGGSVSTLTIQRTQQEDSAVYLCASSLVGSGYQPQHFGDGTRLSIL.

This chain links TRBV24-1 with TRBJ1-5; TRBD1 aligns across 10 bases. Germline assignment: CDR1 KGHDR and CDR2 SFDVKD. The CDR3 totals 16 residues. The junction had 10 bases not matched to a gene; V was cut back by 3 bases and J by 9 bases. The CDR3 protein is CATSDGDRGGSGPQHF. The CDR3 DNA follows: TGTGCCACCAGTGATGGGGACAGGGGCGGCTCGGGGCCCCAGCATTTT.

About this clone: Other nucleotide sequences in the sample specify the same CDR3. This CDR3 is CASSLASGIYNEQFF. The CDR3 nucleotides are TGTGCCAGCAGCTTAGCTAGCGGGATTTACAATGAGCAGTTCTTC. The genes are TRBV7-2 and TRBJ2-1; the match to TRBD2 covers 8 bases. The CDR3 has 15 amino acids. Germline CDR1 and CDR2: SGHTA and FQGNSA. V was pared by 0 bases and J by 4 bases, with 2 bases of the junction left unmatched.

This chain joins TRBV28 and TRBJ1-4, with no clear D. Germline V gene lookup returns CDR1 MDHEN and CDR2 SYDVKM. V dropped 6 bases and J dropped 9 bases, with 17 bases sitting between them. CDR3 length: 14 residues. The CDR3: CASSPGPNPKKLFF. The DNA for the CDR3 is TGTGCCAGCAGCCCTGGACCGAATCCTAAAAAACTGTTTTTT.

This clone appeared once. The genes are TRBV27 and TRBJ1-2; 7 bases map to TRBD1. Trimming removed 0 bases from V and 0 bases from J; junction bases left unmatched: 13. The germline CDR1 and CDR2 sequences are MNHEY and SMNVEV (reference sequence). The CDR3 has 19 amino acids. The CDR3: CASSLSGTGATPANYGYTF. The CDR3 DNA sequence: TGTGCCAGCAGTTTATCGGGAACAGGGGCTACCCCAGCTAACTATGGCTACACCTTC.

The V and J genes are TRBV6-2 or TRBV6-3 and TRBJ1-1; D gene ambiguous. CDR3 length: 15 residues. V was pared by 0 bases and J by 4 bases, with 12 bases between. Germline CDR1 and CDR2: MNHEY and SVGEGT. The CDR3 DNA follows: TGTGCCAGCAGTTACTCGTTTGGAGGAGGCACTGAAGCTTTCTTT. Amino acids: CASSYSFGGGTEAFF.

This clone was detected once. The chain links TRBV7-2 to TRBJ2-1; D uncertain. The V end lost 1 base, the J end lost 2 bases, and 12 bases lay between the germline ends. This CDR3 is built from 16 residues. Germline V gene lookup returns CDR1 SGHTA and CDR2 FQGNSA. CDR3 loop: CASSLEKRITYNEQFF. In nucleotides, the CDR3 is TGTGCCAGCAGCTTAGAGAAGCGCATCACCTACAATGAGCAGTTCTTC.

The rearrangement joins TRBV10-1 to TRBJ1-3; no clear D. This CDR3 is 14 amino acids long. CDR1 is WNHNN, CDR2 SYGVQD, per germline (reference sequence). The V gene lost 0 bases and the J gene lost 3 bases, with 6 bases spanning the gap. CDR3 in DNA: TGCGCCAGCAGTGAGTCGAAAAGTGGAAACACCATATATTTT. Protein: CASSESKSGNTIYF.

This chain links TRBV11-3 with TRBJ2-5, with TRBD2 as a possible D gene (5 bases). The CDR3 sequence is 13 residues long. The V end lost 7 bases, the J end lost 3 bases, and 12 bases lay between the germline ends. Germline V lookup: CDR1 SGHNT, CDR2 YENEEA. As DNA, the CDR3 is TGTGCCAGCACCCAAGCGGATAAAGAGACCCAGTACTTC. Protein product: CASTQADKETQYF.

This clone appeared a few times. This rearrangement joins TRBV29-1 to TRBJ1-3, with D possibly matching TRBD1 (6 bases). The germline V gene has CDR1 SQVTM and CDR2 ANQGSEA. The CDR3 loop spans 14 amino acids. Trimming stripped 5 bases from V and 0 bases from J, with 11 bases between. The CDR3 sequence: CSVKKGGSGNTIYF. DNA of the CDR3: TGCAGCGTTAAGAAAGGGGGCTCTGGAAACACCATATATTTT.

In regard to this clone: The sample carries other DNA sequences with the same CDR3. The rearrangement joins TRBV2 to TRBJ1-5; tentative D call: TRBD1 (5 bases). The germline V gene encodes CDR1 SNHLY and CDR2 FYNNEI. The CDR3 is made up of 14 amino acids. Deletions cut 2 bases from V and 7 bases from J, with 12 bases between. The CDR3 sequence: CASSEQGLRQPQHF. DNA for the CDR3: TGTGCCAGCAGTGAACAGGGACTACGGCAGCCCCAGCATTTT.

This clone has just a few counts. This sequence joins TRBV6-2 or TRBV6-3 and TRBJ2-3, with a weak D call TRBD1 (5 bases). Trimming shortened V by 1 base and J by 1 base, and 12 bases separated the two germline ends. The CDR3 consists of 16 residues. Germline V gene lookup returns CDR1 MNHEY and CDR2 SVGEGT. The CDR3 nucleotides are TGTGCCAGCAGTTACTACCAGGGTCGAGGCACAGATACGCAGTATTTT. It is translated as CASSYYQGRGTDTQYF.

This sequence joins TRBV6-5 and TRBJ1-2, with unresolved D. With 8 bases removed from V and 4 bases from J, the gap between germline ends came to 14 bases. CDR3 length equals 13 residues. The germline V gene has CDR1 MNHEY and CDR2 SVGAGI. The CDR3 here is CASLRAEIYGYTF. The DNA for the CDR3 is TGTGCCAGCCTGAGGGCAGAAATCTATGGCTACACCTTC.

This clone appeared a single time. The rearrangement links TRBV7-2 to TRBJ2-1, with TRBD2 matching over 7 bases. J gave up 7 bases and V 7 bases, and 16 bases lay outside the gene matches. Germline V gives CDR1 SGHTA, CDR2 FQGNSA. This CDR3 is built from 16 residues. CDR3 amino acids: CASTPPAGALGNEQFF. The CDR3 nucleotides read TGTGCCAGCACCCCCCCGGCGGGAGCATTAGGAAATGAGCAGTTCTTC.

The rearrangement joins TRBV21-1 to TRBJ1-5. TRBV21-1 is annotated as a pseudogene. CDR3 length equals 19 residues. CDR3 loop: CASSKERQGPGDGNQPQHF. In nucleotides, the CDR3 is TGTGCCAGCAGCAAAGAGCGTCAGGGGCCGGGGGATGGCAATCAGCCCCAGCATTTT.

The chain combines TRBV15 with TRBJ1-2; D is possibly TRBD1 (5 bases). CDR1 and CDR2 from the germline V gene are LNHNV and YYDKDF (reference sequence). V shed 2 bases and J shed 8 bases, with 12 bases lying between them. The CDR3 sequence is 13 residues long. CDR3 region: CATSRIQGPGYTF. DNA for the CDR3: TGTGCCACCAGCAGAATCCAGGGTCCCGGCTACACCTTC.